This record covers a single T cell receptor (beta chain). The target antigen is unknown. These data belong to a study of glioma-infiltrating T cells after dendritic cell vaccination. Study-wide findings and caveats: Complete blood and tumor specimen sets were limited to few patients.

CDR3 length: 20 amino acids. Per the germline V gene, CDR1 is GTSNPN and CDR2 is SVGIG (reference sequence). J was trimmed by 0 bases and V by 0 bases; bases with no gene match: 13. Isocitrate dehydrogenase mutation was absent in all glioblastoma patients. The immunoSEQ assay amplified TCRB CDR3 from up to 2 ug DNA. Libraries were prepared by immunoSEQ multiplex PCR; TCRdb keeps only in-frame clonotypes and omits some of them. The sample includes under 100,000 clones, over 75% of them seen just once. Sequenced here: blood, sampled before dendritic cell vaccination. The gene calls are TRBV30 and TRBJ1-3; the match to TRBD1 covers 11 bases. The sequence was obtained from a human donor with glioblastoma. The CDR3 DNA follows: TGTGCCTGGAGTGTACCGGACAGGGGGCTCCACTCTCTCTCTGGAAACACCATATATTTT. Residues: CAWSVPDRGLHSLSGNTIYF.